This record concerns one T cell receptor (beta chain) sequence. There is no known antigen for this receptor. Qualities for individual bases were not recorded, and no much larger clone is one base off. These data originate in a study of draining lymph node invasion in breast cancer (dated by TCRdb to about 2020). Regarding the research as a whole: Histology and cytokeratin immunohistochemistry were used to diagnose nodal metastasis, and EpCAM/CD45 flow cytometry was used to confirm the diagnosis. In a separate targeted assay, sorted memory regulatory T cells and memory conventional CD4 T cells were compared across breast cancer tissues by bulk TCR-beta CDR3 sequencing. Each patient contributed matched non-invaded and tumor-invaded tumor-draining lymph nodes plus the primary tumor, profiled for both Treg and Tconv subsets. The separate targeted TCR sequencing included lymph nodes from five patients, and primary tumors were also sequenced for three of those five patients.

What the authors observed across the whole study: Tracking of the top-100 tumor clones could be carried out in just a couple of patients. Whether Treg conversion occurred in a given organ or whether converted Tregs recirculated between nodes and tumor could not be resolved from the data. Some of the top 100 tumor clones were detected in invaded and non-invaded nodes, suggesting recirculation between tumor and draining nodes. Across all tissues in the targeted TCR-seq data, Tregs appeared to be more clonally expanded than Tconvs, and both subsets showed lower diversity in tumor than in lymph nodes. TCRs shared between the Treg and Tconv subsets were viewed as suggestive of, but not proof of, a common clonal origin. In each tissue, about 13-22% of Treg TCRs were also present in Tconvs, a finding interpreted as suggesting peripheral induction of Tregs.

CD4+ CD45RA- CD25high cells were sorted as memory regulatory T cells. Each tumor-draining lymph node was classified as non-invaded if metastatic tumor cells were absent and as invaded if metastatic tumor cells were present. T cells were pre-enriched with a Miltenyi Pan T Cell isolation kit before staining and sorting. Immunohistochemistry for estrogen receptor, progesterone receptor, HER2 and Ki-67 was used to characterize the primary tumors. Fresh surgical tissue was processed within a few hours after surgery by cutting into small fragments. The tissue fragments were digested enzymatically for around 22 minutes with Liberase TL plus DNase and were then passed through a 40-micrometer strainer. Sorting used a BD FACS Aria II with about 96-99% purity, after DAPI live/dead staining. Sorted cells were lysed in TCL buffer, and RNA was purified with a Norgen Single Cell RNA purification kit including DNase treatment.

The library was obtained by bulk RNA-seq. TCRdb lists the instrument as Illumina HiSeq 2500. The study's processing was this. For the separate targeted TCR-seq dataset, CDR3 sequences were extracted and quantified from raw reads using MiXCR version 2.1.5 with default parameters. Each TCR-beta clone in the separate targeted TCR-seq dataset was defined by the V gene, J gene and CDR3 sequence taken together. The separate targeted TCR-seq dataset was filtered by first dropping clones with fewer than three counts and then keeping only the 90% most strongly expressed clones in each sample. In the separate targeted TCR-seq dataset, Treg-Tconv overlap was computed as shared clones divided by total Treg clones per tissue, times 100. TCRdb reran the public reads through fastp at Q25 and MiXCR, keeping productive beta chains. Rows matching on CDR3 protein sequence are summarized as one entry with the most common DNA and genes. What appears here as the V and J calls and clone size reflects TCRdb's work, not the paper's. This sample holds about 2,800 distinct CDR3 sequences; around 67% were observed only once. The top ten hold 2.5% to 3% of the sample.

V lost 4 bases and J lost 6 bases; the stretch between them is 16 bases long. Taken from cysteine to phenylalanine, the CDR3 has 15 residues. The only DNA kept is the CDR3, 45 bases in frame from the first base. Sequences MNHEY (CDR1) and SVGAGI (CDR2) are obtained from the germline V gene. The origin of this receptor is a female donor with luminal breast cancer. The chain is encoded by TRBV6-5 joined to TRBJ1-5; TRBD1 is a weak D gene call, 5 bases matching. The sequenced material came from sorted memory Tregs from a lymph node. Taken with the paper, the label for cell subset or site translates to: CD45RA-negative sorted CD4+ T cells (memory Tconv or effector/memory Treg). The DNA sequence is as follows: TGTGCCAGCAGTTGGGGGGGAGGGGAAGGTCAGCCCCAGCATTTT. Its protein product is CASSWGGGEGQPQHF.